One TCR beta chain is described in this entry. Its antigen is unknown. This record belongs to a study of cytomegalovirus exposure and HLA in healthy donors. Whole-study findings and limits: Some 16,000 TCR beta sequences were associated with HLA alleles at 0.05 false discovery rate in a later analysis. The authors excluded some V segments, including TRBV6-2 and TRBV6-3, as indistinguishable. High specificity and sensitivity for cytomegalovirus status were reported for the classifier.

This PCR relied on a set of 60 Vbeta primers and 13 Jbeta primers. As originally analysed: In a later analysis, around 10 million of approximately 81 million unique beta chains occurred in at least two donors. Clones were sequenced by immunoSEQ multiplex PCR, and TCRdb holds only the in-frame ones, with some missing. That table supplies the V and J calls and clone size; D and trimming were determined from the DNA. The sample carries approximately 100,000 clones, 75% to 85% recorded once. This CDR3 has 15 amino acids. The source of this sequence is a woman between 50 and 59 years old in good health and CMV-seropositive. The sequencing sample was made of PBMCs. This sequence joins TRBV21-1 and TRBJ2-7; the table's D call, TRBD1, has no DNA check behind it. TRBV21-1 is labeled a pseudogene. The CDR3 DNA sequence: TGTGCCAGCCCTGGAATACAGGGCCTCTACTACGAGCAGTACTTC. It specifies CASPGIQGLYYEQYF.